This TCR beta chain was sequenced for a study of blood T cell repertoires in COVID-19. Study context: Samples came from the United States, Italy and Spain, spanning acute and convalescent COVID-19.

Germline CDR1 and CDR2: LNHDA and SQIVND (reference sequence). The CDR3 loop spans 16 amino acids. Trimming cost V 4 bases and J 4 bases, with 17 bases left between them. Per the original data handling: By means of reference gene primer amplification, nucleated cell counts were estimated. The repertoire was sequenced with immunoSEQ multiplex PCR; TCRdb's copy has only in-frame clones and lacks some. That table is the source of V, J and clone size, and D and trimming were worked out from the DNA. The sample holds 30,000 to 40,000 clones; around 77% are singletons and the top ten take 16%. This receptor was obtained from a human donor in a cohort sampled during active COVID-19. The sequenced sample consisted of peripheral blood. The chain combines TRBV19 with TRBJ2-4, with a tentative D call TRBD1 (5 bases). Here the CDR3 DNA reads TGTGCCAGTAGTAACCGACAGAGTCAAGTAAAAAACATTCAGTACTTC. Translating it yields CASSNRQSQVKNIQYF.